The sequence of this T cell receptor beta chain was determined in a study of identical twins. General study findings and limits: Out-of-frame alpha sequences common to twins were enriched for low generation probability.

There are many counts of this clonotype. The antigen remains unidentified. CDR3 length: 14 amino acids. Per the germline V gene, CDR1 is SGHRS and CDR2 is YFSETQ. J was trimmed by 5 bases and V by 5 bases; bases with no gene match: 8. TCRdb re-called the 5' RACE reads with MiXCR, one entry per CDR3 protein. This table has some 230,000 distinct CDR3 sequences, around 6.5% appearing once. This sample also belongs to another study, concerning T cells expressing NK-cell markers. As that report states: Among the eight sequenced donors, seven tested HCMV-seropositive and one tested seronegative. Over 5 donors carried dominant NKG2C+ clonotypes that made up about 1.0-7.5% of their CD8+ T cells.

The sample was CD8+ T cells sorted from blood. The chain combines TRBV5-1 with TRBJ2-7; 9 positions match TRBD1. This TCR came from a woman under 30 in good health. CDR3 sequence (DNA): TGCGCCAGCAGACCTAGGGACAGGGTCGACGAGCAGTACTTC. It translates to CASRPRDRVDEQYF.